This TCR beta chain was observed in a study of response to subunit inactivated influenza vaccine. Regarding the study as a whole: The authors suggested that few new T cells are recruited per seasonal influenza vaccination.

Concerning this clonotype itself: Its antigen is still unknown.

Using its own MiXCR run on the RT-PCR reads, TCRdb lists one record per CDR3 protein. The table includes more than 500,000 distinct CDR3 sequences, approximately 10% detected once. The same data also went into a second study, on T cells expressing NK-cell markers. That paper states: Synthesis of TCR beta cDNA relied on 5'RACE template switching carrying UMIs. The study sequenced eight donors, seven HCMV-seropositive and one seronegative. For four donors, these clonotypes were likewise the leading ones in the CD3+CD56-NKG2C+ fraction.

This clonotype originated in a man aged 45-60 years who received an inactivated influenza vaccine. The input for sequencing was PBMCs from blood, taken on the day of vaccination.

In DNA, the CDR3 is TGTGCCAGCAGTTTTGGACAGGGCTACAATTCACCCCTCCACTTT. Translated: CASSFGQGYNSPLHF. The rearrangement uses TRBV12-3 or TRBV12-4 and TRBJ1-6; 8 bases fit TRBD1. The length of the CDR3 is 15 residues. J gave up 7 bases and V 3 bases, and 5 bases lay outside the gene matches.